The T cell receptor beta chain under discussion was sequenced for a study of T cells after yellow fever vaccination. This clonotype appeared a few times. What it binds is not known. 5'RACE template switching added a universal primer site and UMIs to TCR cDNA. TCRdb re-analysed the 5' RACE reads in MiXCR, keeping a single row per CDR3 protein. The sample includes some 320,000 distinct CDR3 sequences, 8.7% of them seen just once. Whole-study results and caveats: The booster saw the reappearance of most primary-vaccination clones (approximately 97% CD4, 88% CD8).

V lost 6 bases to trimming and J lost 0 bases, with 15 bases between them. Germline lookup yields CDR1 MNHEY and CDR2 SVGEGT. CDR3 length equals 15 residues. The source is a man aged 18 to 35 who received the YFV17D yellow fever vaccine. V is TRBV6-2 or TRBV6-3 and J is TRBJ2-7; D gene unclear. The sample in question was CD4+ T cells sorted from PBMCs, obtained 5 days after the yellow fever booster vaccination. CDR3 sequence: CASRTLVLSSYEQYF. CDR3 sequence (DNA): TGTGCCAGCAGGACCCTAGTCCTGAGCTCCTACGAGCAGTACTTC.